Detailed here is one T cell receptor beta chain. The CDR3 totals 15 residues. V lost 5 bases and J lost 2, with 13 bases in between. Looked up from germline, CDR1 is MRHNA and CDR2 is SNTAGT. Original processing notes: Amplification of reference gene primers provided the estimated nucleated cell counts. Sequencing was performed with immunoSEQ multiplex PCR; in TCRdb, only in-frame clones are kept and a portion is missing. That table furnishes V, J and clone size, whereas the DNA furnished D and trimming. The table lists 170,000 or so clones, approximately 88% of them singletons. This entry belongs to a study of blood T cell repertoires in COVID-19. In the study overall: Some COVID-19 samples were acute and others convalescent; all came from the United States, Italy and Spain. In each case, the material was cDNA or gDNA derived from T cells, B-cell-depleted T cells, or PBMCs.

The sample consisted of peripheral blood. This receptor was identified in a man younger than 30 with active or convalescent COVID-19. V usage is TRBV6-4 and J usage is TRBJ2-1; D is possibly TRBD2 (5 bases). Here the CDR3 reads CASSRTLVPYNEQFF. CDR3 nucleotides: TGTGCCAGCAGTAGGACTCTCGTCCCCTACAATGAGCAGTTCTTC.